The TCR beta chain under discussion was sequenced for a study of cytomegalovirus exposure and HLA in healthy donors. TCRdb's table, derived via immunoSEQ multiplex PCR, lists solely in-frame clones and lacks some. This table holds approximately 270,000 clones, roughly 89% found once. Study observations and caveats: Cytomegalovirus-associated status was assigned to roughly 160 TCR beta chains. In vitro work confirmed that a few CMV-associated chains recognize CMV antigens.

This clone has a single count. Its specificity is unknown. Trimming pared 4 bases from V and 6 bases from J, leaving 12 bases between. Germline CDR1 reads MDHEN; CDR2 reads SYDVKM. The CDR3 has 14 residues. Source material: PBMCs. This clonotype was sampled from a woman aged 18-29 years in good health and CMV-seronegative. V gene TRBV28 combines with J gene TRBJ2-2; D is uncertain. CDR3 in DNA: TGTGCCAGCAGTTCCCTAAACGTGGCCGGGGAGCTGTTTTTT. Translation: CASSSLNVAGELFF.